This TCR beta chain was documented in a study of T cell changes during pregnancy in multiple sclerosis. Assay: immunoSEQ multiplex PCR; the TCRdb copy retains only in-frame clones and omits some. The data hold some 69,000 clones, with less than 95% observed a single time. Trimming shortened V by 0 bases and J by 6 bases, and 11 bases separated the two germline ends. This CDR3 spans 13 amino acids. Germline lookup yields CDR1 SQVTM and CDR2 ANQGSEA. This clonotype was obtained from a female donor in good health, enrolled as a control in a pregnancy study. The specimen was peripheral blood, collected in the second trimester of pregnancy. This chain joins TRBV29-1 and TRBJ1-2; D is uncertain. CDR3 sequence reads: CSVEDAGRHGYTF. DNA of the CDR3: TGCAGCGTTGAAGATGCGGGTCGGCATGGCTACACCTTC.